The source of this T cell receptor beta chain is a study of T cell repertoires in cytomegalovirus infection. Germline V gene data show CDR1 as SNHLY and CDR2 as FYNNEI. The length of the CDR3 is 17 residues. V was shortened by 5 bases and J by 2 bases, with 20 bases between the two germline ends. In TCRdb, the reads were re-called with MiXCR into one record per CDR3 protein. The data contain 800,000 to 950,000 distinct CDR3 sequences, around a third of them singletons. Regarding this clonotype: The antigen is not known.

The specimen was cultured CD8+ T cells from PBMCs, collected from culture after CMV antigen stimulation. The sequence came from a human donor in good health (CMV status not recorded). Some clones in this sample may be carry-over from other donors' samples. J is TRBJ2-3 and V is TRBV2; tentative D call: TRBD2 (7 bases). The CDR3 sequence is CASSPFLQGGDTDTQYF. The CDR3 DNA reads as TGTGCCAGCAGTCCTTTCCTCCAAGGGGGGGACACAGATACGCAGTATTTT.